The 25 T cell receptor beta chains presented below share a single source sample, sequenced in a study of T cell repertoires in cytomegalovirus infection. These receptors have no known antigen. TCRdb passed the reads through MiXCR, listing each CDR3 protein once. The sample records about 63,000 distinct CDR3 sequences, 20% to 25% being singletons. The sample in question was CD8+ T cells from cultured PBMCs, obtained from culture after CMV antigen stimulation. These receptors originate from a human donor in good health (CMV status not recorded). Some clones in this sample may be carry-over from other donors' samples.

This chain connects TRBV12-3 or TRBV12-4 to TRBJ2-2; tentative D call: TRBD2 (6 bases). V was clipped by 6 bases and J by 1 base, with 15 bases between them. The CDR3 sequence is 16 residues long. The CDR3 nucleotides are TGTGCCAGCAGCCCCGTGGCGGGACGGAACACCGGGGAGCTGTTTTTT. Its translation: CASSPVAGRNTGELFF.

V gene TRBV12-3 or TRBV12-4 combines with J gene TRBJ1-1; D is ambiguous. There are 15 residues in the CDR3. V lost 3 bases to trimming and J lost 0 bases, with 11 bases between them. The CDR3 here is CASSFPRELNTEAFF. The CDR3 bases are TGTGCCAGCAGTTTCCCCCGGGAGCTGAACACTGAAGCTTTCTTT.

The CDR3 DNA reads as TGTGCCAGCAGTTACGGACAGGAAGGCTACACCTTC. Protein: CASSYGQEGYTF. This chain joins TRBV6-1 and TRBJ1-2; TRBD1 aligns across 7 bases. From germline, CDR1 is MNHNS and CDR2 SASEGT. The junction had 5 bases not matched to a gene; V was cut back by 5 bases and J by 8 bases. CDR3 length: 12 residues.

This clonotype was found a few times. This chain connects TRBV7-2 to TRBJ2-7, with D possibly matching TRBD2 (5 bases). Germline V lookup: CDR1 SGHTA, CDR2 FQGNSA. The length of the CDR3 is 17 residues. The V gene lost 1 base and the J gene lost 4 bases, with 20 bases spanning the gap. The CDR3 protein is CASSLEGLVSAKYEQYF. The CDR3 DNA sequence: TGTGCCAGCAGCTTAGAGGGCCTTGTTAGCGCGAAGTACGAGCAGTACTTC.

This clonotype was seen repeatedly, ten times or more. This chain links TRBV7-9 with TRBJ1-5; no clear D. CDR3 length equals 14 residues. Germline loops: CDR1 SEHNR, CDR2 FQNEAQ (reference sequence). Trimming left V 1 base short and J 4 bases short, with 8 bases between. The CDR3 DNA is TGTGCCAGCAGCTTAGGGGCAGGAAATCAGCCCCAGCATTTT. Residues: CASSLGAGNQPQHF.

This clonotype has only a few counts. This chain uses TRBV7-2 with TRBJ2-1, with D possibly TRBD2 on 7 matching bases. CDR3 length equals 15 residues. Trimming removed 3 bases from V and 7 bases from J, with 16 bases in between. CDR1 is SGHTA, CDR2 FQGNSA, per germline. As DNA, the CDR3 is TGTGCCAGCAGCTTTGGGGGGGGGGCCGTGAATGAGCAGTTCTTC. The encoded protein is CASSFGGGAVNEQFF.

This chain joins TRBV6-5 and TRBJ1-4; D unclear. Per germline, CDR1 MNHEY and CDR2 SVGAGI. Trimming removed 2 bases from V and 5 bases from J, with 12 bases in between. The CDR3 length is 15 residues. This CDR3 reads CASSYDREENEKLFF. CDR3 DNA: TGTGCCAGCAGTTACGATAGGGAGGAAAATGAAAAACTGTTTTTT.

This clonotype appeared a few times. The CDR3 protein is CASRKGQTNTEAFF. The CDR3 nucleotides read TGTGCCAGCAGGAAAGGCCAGACCAACACTGAAGCTTTCTTT. The chain recombines TRBV6-2 or TRBV6-3 with TRBJ1-1; no definite D call. CDR3 length: 14 amino acids. V lost 6 bases and J 2 bases, leaving 13 bases between the germline ends. The V gene's germline CDR1 is MNHEY and CDR2 SVGEGT.

This clonotype was observed a handful of times. V usage is TRBV9 and J usage is TRBJ2-7; 7 bases align to TRBD1. The length of the CDR3 is 14 residues. With V trimmed by 0 bases and J by 4 bases, 4 bases remained unmatched. From germline, CDR1 is SGDLS and CDR2 YYNGEE. CDR3 loop: CASSVGDSVYEQYF. The CDR3 DNA sequence: TGTGCCAGCAGCGTAGGGGACAGCGTTTACGAGCAGTACTTC.

This clonotype has a count of ten or more. V and J are TRBV6-5 and TRBJ1-4; TRBD1 might be the D (6 bases). The CDR3 has 16 amino acids. V was pared by 6 bases and J by 4 bases, with 18 bases between. The germline V gene encodes CDR1 MNHEY and CDR2 SVGAGI. CDR3 region: CASSLTGQPINEKLFF. The CDR3 region has the DNA TGTGCCAGCAGCCTAACCGGACAGCCCATTAATGAAAAACTGTTTTTT.

The chain couples TRBV7-9 to TRBJ2-1, with D possibly matching TRBD1 (6 bases). Germline-derived CDR1 and CDR2 are SEHNR and FQNEAQ (reference sequence). The CDR3 extends over 16 amino acids. Trimming took 5 bases from V and 2 from J, leaving 16 bases between them. This CDR3 reads CASSTPGEPTYNEQFF. The CDR3 DNA follows: TGTGCCAGCAGCACGCCAGGGGAACCTACCTACAATGAGCAGTTCTTC.

This clonotype has a handful of counts. The rearrangement links TRBV7-8 to TRBJ2-2, with 9 bases aligning to TRBD1. Per germline, CDR1 SGHVS and CDR2 FQNEAQ. J gave up 6 bases and V 3 bases, and 11 bases lay outside the gene matches. The CDR3 loop spans 17 amino acids. CDR3 bases: TGTGCCAGCAGCTTCTGGCCGGGACAGGGAACCCCCGGGGAGCTGTTTTTT. Amino acids: CASSFWPGQGTPGELFF.

This clonotype was seen only a few times. V is TRBV10-3 and J is TRBJ2-2; D remains ambiguous. The CDR3 contains 15 residues. Trimming removed 10 bases at V and 0 bases at J, with 15 bases between. Per germline, CDR1 ENHRY and CDR2 SYGVKD. CDR3 protein: CATQPTVANTGELFF. The CDR3 nucleotides are TGTGCCACACAACCGACCGTCGCGAACACCGGGGAGCTGTTTTTT.

The chain joins TRBV4-1 to TRBJ1-2, with TRBD1 identical over 8 bases. Looked up from germline, CDR1 is MGHRA and CDR2 is YSYEKL. CDR3 length equals 17 residues. J gave up 2 bases and V 0 bases, and 8 bases lay outside the gene matches. CDR3 DNA: TGCGCCAGCAGCCAAGATTATTGGACAGGGATAAACTATGGCTACACCTTC. The encoded protein is CASSQDYWTGINYGYTF.

The gene calls are TRBV6-5 and TRBJ2-7; D not resolved. In germline, CDR1 is MNHEY, CDR2 SVGAGI. V was clipped by 0 bases and J by 5 bases, with 11 bases between them. The CDR3 is made up of 14 amino acids. The CDR3 loop reads CASSYSRTANEQYF. The DNA of the CDR3 is TGTGCCAGCAGTTACTCGAGAACAGCGAACGAGCAGTACTTC.

This clonotype was detected only a few times. V gene TRBV24-1 combines with J gene TRBJ2-7; possible D gene TRBD2, 6 bases. Germline V lookup: CDR1 KGHDR, CDR2 SFDVKD. Trimming shortened V by 9 bases and J by 2 bases, and 25 bases separated the two germline ends. The CDR3 is made up of 17 amino acids. CDR3 amino acids: CATQFEGRGRKTYEQYF. As DNA, the CDR3 is TGTGCCACCCAATTCGAGGGTCGGGGGAGGAAGACCTACGAGCAGTACTTC.

This clonotype turned up a few times. The CDR3 sequence is CASSRRELATNEKLFF. CDR3 coding DNA: TGTGCCAGCAGCCGTAGAGAGCTGGCAACTAATGAAAAACTGTTTTTT. J is TRBJ1-4 and V is TRBV11-2; D not resolved. Per germline, CDR1 SGHAT and CDR2 FQNNGV. The CDR3 runs to 16 residues. The V end was cut by 5 bases, the J end by 0 bases, with 13 bases between.

The J gene is TRBJ1-3, the V gene TRBV7-8, with no clear D. The CDR3 is made up of 12 amino acids. Trimming removed 8 bases from V and 4 bases from J, with 9 bases in between. CDR1 and CDR2 from the germline V gene are SGHVS and FQNEAQ. The DNA of the CDR3 is TGTGCCAGCCAACGGCGGGGAAACACCATATATTTT. This codes for CASQRRGNTIYF.

The CDR3 nucleotides read TGTGCCAGCAGCCAAGAGGGGGACTTAGCTAACTATGGCTACACCTTC. Translated: CASSQEGDLANYGYTF. The V call is TRBV4-2, the J call TRBJ1-2; D may be TRBD1 (5 bases). The germline V gene encodes CDR1 LGHNA and CDR2 YNFKEQ. This CDR3 has 16 residues. The V gene lost 0 bases and the J gene lost 0 bases, with 11 bases spanning the gap.

The chain employs TRBV7-9 and TRBJ2-7; 7 bases map to TRBD1. The ends lost 1 base at V and 0 bases at J; junction bases unmatched: 3. The germline CDR1 and CDR2 sequences are SEHNR and FQNEAQ (reference sequence). The CDR3 covers 15 residues. The CDR3 spells CASSLGGGHSYEQYF. Here the CDR3 DNA reads TGTGCCAGCAGCTTAGGAGGGGGCCACTCCTACGAGCAGTACTTC.

The CDR3 protein is CATSRDLTREETQYF. The CDR3 DNA is TGTGCCACCAGCAGAGATCTAACGAGGGAGGAGACCCAGTACTTC. V usage is TRBV15 and J usage is TRBJ2-5; TRBD2 is a possible D gene (5 bases). The germline V gene has CDR1 LNHNV and CDR2 YYDKDF (reference sequence). Trimming pared 0 bases from V and 5 bases from J, leaving 13 bases between. This CDR3 is 15 amino acids long.

This clonotype has just a few counts. J is TRBJ1-5 and V is TRBV7-2; D is unclear. V lost 2 bases and J lost 0, with 8 bases in between. In germline, CDR1 is SGHTA, CDR2 FQGNSA. CDR3 length: 15 amino acids. As DNA, the CDR3 is TGTGCCAGCAGCTTAAGGCAGGCTAGCAATCAGCCCCAGCATTTT. Amino acids: CASSLRQASNQPQHF.

CDR3 DNA: TGTGCCAGCAGCTTACTCGGGGGGGCCGCGCTAACAGATACGCAGTATTTT. Translating it yields CASSLLGGAALTDTQYF. The chain has TRBV7-2 and TRBJ2-3; 8 nucleotides align to TRBD2. The CDR3 totals 17 residues. After removal of 2 bases from V and 3 bases from J, the junction contained 10 bases not matched to a gene. Per germline, CDR1 SGHTA and CDR2 FQGNSA.

This clonotype occurred a few times. The rearrangement joins TRBV6-5 to TRBJ2-3; 8 bases map to TRBD2. With V trimmed by 2 bases and J by 0 bases, 10 bases remained unmatched. CDR1 is MNHEY, CDR2 SVGAGI, per germline. CDR3 length: 18 residues. CDR3 loop: CASSYGGRGGSSTDTQYF. CDR3 coding DNA: TGTGCCAGCAGTTACGGTGGTCGCGGGGGGTCTAGCACAGATACGCAGTATTTT.

The chain joins TRBV7-8 to TRBJ1-5; the D is unclear. Deletions cut 11 bases from V and 3 bases from J, with 14 bases between. The CDR3 totals 13 residues. Germline V CDR1 and CDR2: SGHVS, FQNEAQ. DNA for the CDR3: TGTGCCGGCGGGTTGGGGAACAATCAGCCCCAGCATTTT. It codes for CAGGLGNNQPQHF.